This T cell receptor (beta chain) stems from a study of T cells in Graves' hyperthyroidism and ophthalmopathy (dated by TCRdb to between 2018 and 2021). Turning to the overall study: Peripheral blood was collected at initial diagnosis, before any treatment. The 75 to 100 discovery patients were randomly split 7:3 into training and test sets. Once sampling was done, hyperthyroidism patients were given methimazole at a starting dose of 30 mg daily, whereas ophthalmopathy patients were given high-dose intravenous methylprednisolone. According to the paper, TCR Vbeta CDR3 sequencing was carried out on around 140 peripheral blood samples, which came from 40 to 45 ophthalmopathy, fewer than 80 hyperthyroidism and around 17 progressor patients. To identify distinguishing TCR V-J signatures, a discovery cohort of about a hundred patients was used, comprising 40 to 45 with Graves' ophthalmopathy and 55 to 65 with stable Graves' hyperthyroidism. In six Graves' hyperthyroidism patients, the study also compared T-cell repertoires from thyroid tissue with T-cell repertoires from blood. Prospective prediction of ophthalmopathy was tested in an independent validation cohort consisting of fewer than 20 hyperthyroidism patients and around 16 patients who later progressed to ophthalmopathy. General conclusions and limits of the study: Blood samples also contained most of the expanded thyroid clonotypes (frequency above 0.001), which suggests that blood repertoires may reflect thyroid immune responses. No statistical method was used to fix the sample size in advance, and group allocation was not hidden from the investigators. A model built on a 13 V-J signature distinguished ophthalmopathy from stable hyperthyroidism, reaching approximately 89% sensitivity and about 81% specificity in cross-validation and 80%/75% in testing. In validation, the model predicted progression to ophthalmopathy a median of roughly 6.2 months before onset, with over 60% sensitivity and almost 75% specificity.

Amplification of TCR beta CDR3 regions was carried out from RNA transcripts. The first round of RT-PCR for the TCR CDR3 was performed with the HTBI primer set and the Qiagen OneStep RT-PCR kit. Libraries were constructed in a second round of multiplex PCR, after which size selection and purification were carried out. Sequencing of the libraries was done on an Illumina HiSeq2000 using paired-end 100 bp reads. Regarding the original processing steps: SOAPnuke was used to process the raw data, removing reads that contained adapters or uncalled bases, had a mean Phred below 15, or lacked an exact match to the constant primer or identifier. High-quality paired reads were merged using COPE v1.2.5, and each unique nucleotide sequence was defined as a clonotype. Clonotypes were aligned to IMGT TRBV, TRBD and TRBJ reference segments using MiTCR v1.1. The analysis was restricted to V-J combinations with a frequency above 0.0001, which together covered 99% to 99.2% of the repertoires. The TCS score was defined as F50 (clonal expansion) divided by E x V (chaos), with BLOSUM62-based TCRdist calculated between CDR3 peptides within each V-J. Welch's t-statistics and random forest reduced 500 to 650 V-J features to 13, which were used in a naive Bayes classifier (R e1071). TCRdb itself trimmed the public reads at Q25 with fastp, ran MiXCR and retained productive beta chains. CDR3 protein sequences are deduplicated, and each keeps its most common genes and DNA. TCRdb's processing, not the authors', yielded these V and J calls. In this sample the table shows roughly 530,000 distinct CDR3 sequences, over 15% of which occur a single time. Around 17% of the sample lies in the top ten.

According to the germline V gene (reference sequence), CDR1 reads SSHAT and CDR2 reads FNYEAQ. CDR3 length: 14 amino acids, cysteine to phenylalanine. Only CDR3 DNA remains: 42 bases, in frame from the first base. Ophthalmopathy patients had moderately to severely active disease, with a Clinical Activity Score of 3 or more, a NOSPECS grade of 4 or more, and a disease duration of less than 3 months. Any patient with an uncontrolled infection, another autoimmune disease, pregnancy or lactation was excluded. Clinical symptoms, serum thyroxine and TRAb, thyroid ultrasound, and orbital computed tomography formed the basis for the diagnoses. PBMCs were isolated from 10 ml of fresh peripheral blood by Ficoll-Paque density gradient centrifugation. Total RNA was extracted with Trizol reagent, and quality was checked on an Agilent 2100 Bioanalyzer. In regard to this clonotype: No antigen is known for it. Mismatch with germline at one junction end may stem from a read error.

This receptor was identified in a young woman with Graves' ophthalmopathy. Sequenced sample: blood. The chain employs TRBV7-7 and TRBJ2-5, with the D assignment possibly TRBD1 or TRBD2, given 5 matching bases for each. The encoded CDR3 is CASSLRDGQETQYF. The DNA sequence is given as TGTGCTAGCAGCCTCCGGGACGGTCAAGAGACCCAGTACTTC.